The following is a TCR beta chain sequence with its context. No antigen is known for it. These data are taken from a study of T cell responses to AZD1222 COVID-19 vaccine. Findings and caveats of the study: There were repertoire samples only from the period after the peak T cell response. Mapped onto spike, vaccine-associated CD4 TCRs spanned it and were dominant at 160-218 and 743-854.

The assay was immunoSEQ multiplex PCR, and TCRdb's table has in-frame clones only and misses some. Here the sample spans roughly 180,000 clones, around 93% being singletons. The clonotype comes from an adult who received the MenACWY meningococcal vaccine as a control. Sequencing used peripheral blood, obtained 28 days after the second dose of the MenACWY control vaccine.

The CDR3 reads CASSLDWWGGSEAFF. Written as DNA, the CDR3 is TGTGCCAGCAGCTTAGATTGGTGGGGGGGCTCTGAAGCTTTCTTT. The J gene is TRBJ1-1, the V gene TRBV11-2; maybe TRBD1 (6 bases). V was clipped by 0 bases and J by 6 bases, with 14 bases between them. The CDR3 spans 15 residues. Germline V gene lookup returns CDR1 SGHAT and CDR2 FQNNGV.